The 30 T cell receptor beta chains in this list originate from one sample, sequenced in a study of T-cell memory formation after mild COVID-19. TCRdb reprocessed the 5' RACE reads with MiXCR, giving one entry per CDR3 protein. The repertoire holds some 120,000 distinct CDR3 sequences, with 17% as singletons. The sample was PBMCs or a T cell subset sorted from them (not recorded which). The receptors stem from a young man who had mild COVID-19 (a few samples of this study predate the infection). Cell type and time point are not known.

The rearrangement links TRBV7-2 to TRBJ2-5, with 9 bases that match TRBD2. This CDR3 has 17 amino acids. V was clipped by 0 bases and J by 3 bases; unmatched bases: 8. CDR1 is SGHTA and CDR2 is FQGNSA in the germline V gene. CDR3: CASSLAPSGGGEETQYF. In nucleotides, the CDR3 is TGTGCCAGCAGCTTAGCACCCAGTGGCGGGGGGGAAGAGACCCAGTACTTC.

The chain has TRBV10-3 and TRBJ2-3; 9 bases fit TRBD2. Trimming cost V 5 bases and J 4 bases; bases outside gene matches: 13. This CDR3 is built from 17 residues. Germline loops: CDR1 ENHRY, CDR2 SYGVKD. CDR3 coding DNA: TGTGCCATCAGTTTTATGGCGGGGGGGCTTTCTCCAGATACGCAGTATTTT. It is translated as CAISFMAGGLSPDTQYF.

This chain joins TRBV30 and TRBJ2-7; 8 nucleotides line up with TRBD1. The CDR3 loop spans 13 amino acids. The junction had 4 bases not matched to a gene; V was cut back by 2 bases and J by 4 bases. CDR1 is GTSNPN, CDR2 SVGIG, per germline (reference sequence). The CDR3: CAWSLGQEYEQYF. In DNA form, the CDR3 reads TGTGCCTGGAGTCTGGGACAGGAGTACGAGCAGTACTTC.

This clonotype has at least ten counts. V and J are TRBV5-1 and TRBJ2-5; D is ambiguous. Trimming removed 0 bases from V and 1 base from J, with 1 base in between. This CDR3 spans 12 amino acids. The V gene's germline CDR1 is SGHRS and CDR2 YFSETQ. The CDR3 loop is CASSLVQETQYF. Written as DNA, the CDR3 is TGCGCCAGCAGCTTGGTCCAAGAGACCCAGTACTTC.

The V gene is TRBV19, the J gene TRBJ2-1, with a weak D call TRBD1 (6 bases). V lost 8 bases and J lost 4, with 15 bases in between. This CDR3 region has 14 residues. Germline V CDR1 and CDR2: LNHDA, SQIVND (reference sequence). This CDR3 is CASVQARGYNEQFF. CDR3 DNA: TGTGCCAGTGTCCAAGCCAGGGGATACAATGAGCAGTTCTTC.

In this sample, this clonotype turned up a few times. The gene calls are TRBV4-1 and TRBJ2-7, with D possibly TRBD2 on 5 matching bases. The germline V gene encodes CDR1 MGHRA and CDR2 YSYEKL. Between the trimmed V and J ends, which lost 4 bases and 5 bases, there was a span of 18 bases. This CDR3 is 15 amino acids long. The CDR3 nucleotides read TGCGCCAGCAGCCGGGCTCACGGGGTCTACGACGAGCAGTACTTC. It is translated as CASSRAHGVYDEQYF.

The chain couples TRBV21-1 to TRBJ2-5; the table's D gene call, TRBD2, was not cross checked with the DNA. TRBV21-1 is termed a pseudogene. The CDR3 loop spans 13 amino acids. The CDR3 loop is CASSKRGQETQYF. The CDR3 DNA follows: TGTGCCAGCAGCAAAAGAGGGCAAGAGACCCAGTACTTC.

The CDR3, as DNA: TGTGCCAGCAGCGGGCGAGACGGTAAGAATCGGTACAATGAGCAGTTCTTC. This codes for CASSGRDGKNRYNEQFF. The gene calls are TRBV7-8 and TRBJ2-1, with D unresolved. The CDR3 has 17 residues. Trimming stripped 5 bases from V and 4 bases from J, with 21 bases between. Germline lookup yields CDR1 SGHVS and CDR2 FQNEAQ. Using reference TRBV7-8 and TRBJ2-1 for the parts outside the CDR3, the full variable domain is GAGVSQSPRYKVAKRGQDVALRCDPISGHVSLFWYQQALGQGPEFLTYFQNEAQLDKSGLPSDRFFAERPEGSVSTLKIQRTQQEDSAVYLCASSGRDGKNRYNEQFFGPGTRLTVL.

The chain has TRBV28 and TRBJ2-5; 7 nucleotides line up with TRBD1. CDR1 and CDR2 (germline): MDHEN, SYDVKM. The trim removed 3 bases at V and 7 bases at J, leaving 5 bases unmatched. The CDR3 extends over 13 amino acids. The CDR3 coding sequence is TGTGCCAGCAGTTTCGGGACAGCTTCGACCCAGTACTTC. Residues: CASSFGTASTQYF. Based on the CDR3 plus reference TRBV28 and TRBJ2-5, the full variable domain is DVKVTQSSRYLVKRTGEKVFLECVQDMDHENMFWYRQDPGLGLRLIYFSYDVKMKEKGDIPEGYSVSREKKERFSLILESASTNQTSMYLCASSFGTASTQYFGPGTRLLVL.

The chain combines TRBV11-2 with TRBJ2-1; D call uncertain. In germline, CDR1 is SGHAT, CDR2 FQNNGV. This CDR3 comprises 14 residues. V shed 1 base and J shed 8 bases, with 12 bases lying between them. The CDR3 loop is CASSLARRLDEQFF. The CDR3 DNA reads TGTGCCAGCAGCTTAGCTCGCCGGCTGGATGAGCAGTTCTTC.

This chain joins TRBV9 and TRBJ1-4; D may be TRBD1 (5 bases). This CDR3 has 15 residues. Germline V lookup: CDR1 SGDLS, CDR2 YYNGEE. V lost 4 bases and J 6 bases, leaving 16 bases between the germline ends. CDR3 amino acids: CASSSQGRGDEKLFF. CDR3 nucleotide sequence: TGTGCCAGCAGCTCCCAGGGACGCGGTGATGAAAAACTGTTTTTT.

The CDR3 nucleotides are TGCGCCAGCAGTCAATCCCGGCTGCCAGGGTTCGCCTACGAGCAGTACGTC. Amino acid sequence: CASSQSRLPGFAYEQYV. V gene TRBV23-1 combines with J gene TRBJ2-7; the D gene is possibly TRBD1 (5 bases). TRBV23-1 is placed among ORFs of uncertain function. Trimming took 0 bases from V and 2 from J, leaving 17 bases between them. The CDR3 covers 17 residues.

The chain links TRBV4-3 to TRBJ1-4, with TRBD1 as a possible D gene (6 bases). The CDR3 is 15 residues long. The germline V and J ends were trimmed by 5 bases and 3 bases, with 13 bases remaining between them. The germline gives CDR1 LGHNA, CDR2 YSLEER. In DNA, the CDR3 is TGCGCCAGCAGCTCGGCAGGGGCAGCTAATGAAAAACTGTTTTTT. Protein: CASSSAGAANEKLFF.

The chain has TRBV5-6 and TRBJ2-7; 8 positions match TRBD2. CDR1 SGHDT and CDR2 YYEEEE come from the germline V gene. CDR3 length equals 19 residues. V was clipped by 0 bases and J by 0 bases; unmatched bases: 14. The CDR3 sequence: CASSLASSSGGYSSYEQYV. CDR3 nucleotides: TGTGCCAGCAGCTTGGCCAGTTCCAGCGGGGGTTACAGCTCCTACGAGCAGTACGTC.

The genes are TRBV9 and TRBJ2-4; D is perhaps TRBD1 or TRBD2 (5 bases each). CDR1 SGDLS and CDR2 YYNGEE come from the germline V gene. The CDR3 runs to 14 residues. Trimming took 2 bases from V and 2 from J, leaving 8 bases between them. The CDR3 loop is CASSVGDPKNIQYF. The DNA of the CDR3 is TGTGCCAGCAGCGTGGGGGACCCCAAAAACATTCAGTACTTC.

This clonotype has ten or more counts. V is TRBV12-3 or TRBV12-4 and J is TRBJ1-4; the D is unclear. The V gene lost 5 bases and the J gene lost 2 bases, with 18 bases spanning the gap. This CDR3 spans 17 amino acids. CDR3 in amino acids: CASSGGGLSFTNEKLFF. The CDR3 DNA is TGTGCCAGCAGTGGTGGAGGGCTGAGTTTTACTAATGAAAAACTGTTTTTT.

V usage is TRBV24-1 and J usage is TRBJ2-3; D perhaps matches TRBD2 (5 bases). CDR1 KGHDR and CDR2 SFDVKD come from the germline V gene. The V gene lost 0 bases and the J gene lost 9 bases, with 6 bases spanning the gap. The CDR3 runs to 12 residues. The CDR3 nucleotides read TGTGCCACCAGTGATTTGACGGGAACGCAGTATTTT. Its translation: CATSDLTGTQYF.

This clonotype was recorded a few times. The DNA for the CDR3 is TGTGCCAGCAGTTACGCGGAGGGCAATCAGCCCCAGCATTTT. As protein: CASSYAEGNQPQHF. The chain joins TRBV6-5 to TRBJ1-5, with D unresolved. Trimming took off 2 bases at V and 2 bases at J, with 7 bases between the two ends. Germline-derived CDR1 and CDR2 are MNHEY and SVGAGI. The CDR3 runs 14 residues.

V gene TRBV12-3 or TRBV12-4 combines with J gene TRBJ1-1, with TRBD1 as a possible D gene (5 bases). Trimming pared 6 bases from V and 4 bases from J, leaving 15 bases between. This CDR3 is 14 amino acids long. The CDR3 region has the DNA TGTGCCAGCAGGGACGAAGGGAGGGGCACTGAAGCTTTCTTT. It is translated as CASRDEGRGTEAFF.

The chain joins TRBV15 to TRBJ2-1; 9 positions match TRBD2. The CDR3 is 18 amino acids. Germline V gene data show CDR1 as LNHNV and CDR2 as YYDKDF (reference sequence). The V and J ends lost 1 base and 5 bases, in that order; junction bases with no gene match: 12. The CDR3 sequence: CATSRAGSLAGADNEQFF. CDR3 bases: TGTGCCACCAGCAGAGCTGGATCGTTAGCGGGGGCCGACAATGAGCAGTTCTTC.

This clonotype appeared a few times. This chain joins TRBV6-5 and TRBJ1-6, with TRBD1 identical over 7 bases. CDR1 and CDR2 from the germline V gene are MNHEY and SVGAGI. The CDR3 length is 15 residues. V was clipped by 2 bases and J by 5 bases; unmatched bases: 3. CDR3 coding DNA: TGTGCCAGCAGTTACGTACAGGGGCATAATTCACCCCTCCACTTT. It encodes CASSYVQGHNSPLHF.

The chain recombines TRBV6-5 with TRBJ2-5, with 9 positions matching TRBD1. Per the germline V gene, CDR1 is MNHEY and CDR2 is SVGAGI. The V gene end was trimmed by 6 bases and the J gene end by 5 bases; junction bases not matched to a gene: 4. The CDR3 is 13 residues long. The CDR3 spells CASRSDRGETQYF. Here the CDR3 DNA reads TGTGCCAGCAGATCGGACAGGGGTGAGACCCAGTACTTC.

The CDR3 reads CASSPGTAPEDGYTF. CDR3 DNA sequence: TGTGCCAGCTCACCCGGGACAGCCCCCGAGGATGGCTACACCTTC. The chain uses TRBV18 and TRBJ1-2; 7 bases are a match to TRBD1. The CDR3 length is 15 residues. Losses at the gene ends were 3 bases for V and 6 bases for J; bases not matched to a gene: 10. The germline V gene has CDR1 KGHSH and CDR2 LQKENI.

This clonotype has more than one count but fewer than ten. The rearrangement links TRBV5-1 to TRBJ1-2; D not certain. The CDR3 contains 13 residues. V was cut by 5 bases and J by 6 bases, with 14 bases left in between. Germline V gives CDR1 SGHRS, CDR2 YFSETQ. The CDR3 reads CASRPSVVDGYTF. Here the CDR3 DNA reads TGCGCCAGCAGACCCAGTGTGGTGGATGGCTACACCTTC. Full variable domain (missing parts from reference TRBV5-1 and TRBJ1-2): KAGVTQTPRYLIKTRGQQVTLSCSPISGHRSVSWYQQTPGQGLQFLFEYFSETQRNKGNFPGRFSGRQFSNSRSEMNVSTLELGDSALYLCASRPSVVDGYTFGSGTRLTVV.

By share of the sample, this clonotype is medium-sized. The chain has TRBV15 and TRBJ2-7, with 7 positions matching TRBD1. In germline, CDR1 is LNHNV, CDR2 YYDKDF (reference sequence). The CDR3 length is 14 residues. The trim removed 2 bases at V and 3 bases at J, leaving 4 bases unmatched. CDR3 sequence (DNA): TGTGCCACCAGCAGAACGGGACAGAGCTACGAGCAGTACTTC. Its translation is CATSRTGQSYEQYF.

In its sample, this clonotype was seen a few times. This chain uses TRBV5-1 with TRBJ1-5; TRBD1 might be the D (5 bases). CDR1 and CDR2 (germline): SGHRS, YFSETQ. This CDR3 contains 15 residues. V lost 3 bases to trimming and J lost 0 bases, with 10 bases between them. In DNA form, the CDR3 reads TGCGCCAGCAGCTGGGACGGTTATAGCAATCAGCCCCAGCATTTT. It yields the protein CASSWDGYSNQPQHF.

The rearrangement links TRBV28 to TRBJ2-1, with D perhaps matching TRBD1 or TRBD2 (5 bases each). The CDR3 spans 14 residues. Germline loops: CDR1 MDHEN, CDR2 SYDVKM. The V end lost 5 bases, the J end lost 4 bases, and 12 bases lay between the germline ends. Here the CDR3 reads CASSNYGGYNEQFF. CDR3 in DNA: TGTGCCAGCAGTAACTATGGGGGATACAATGAGCAGTTCTTC.

In this sample, this clonotype turned up a few times. V and J are TRBV7-3 and TRBJ2-7, with D unresolved. The CDR3 sequence is 13 residues long. V lost 1 base and J 3 bases, leaving 7 bases between the germline ends. Germline V gene sequence: CDR1 SGHTA, CDR2 FQGTGA. The CDR3 reads CASSLRANYEQYF. The CDR3 DNA sequence: TGTGCCAGCAGCTTAAGGGCTAACTACGAGCAGTACTTC.

A few counts support this clonotype. CDR3 nucleotides: TGCGCCAGCAGCCAATTCCAGGGAGGAACTGAAGCTTTCTTT. Translated, it gives CASSQFQGGTEAFF. V is TRBV4-3 and J is TRBJ1-1; the D gene is possibly TRBD1 (5 bases). The length of the CDR3 is 14 residues. CDR1 and CDR2 (germline): LGHNA, YSLEER. The V and J ends lost 2 bases and 5 bases respectively, with 12 bases between them.

The rearrangement uses TRBV6-2 or TRBV6-3 and TRBJ1-6; no definite D call. V was trimmed by 3 bases and J by 9 bases, leaving 3 bases between them. The CDR3 has 11 amino acids. CDR1 MNHEY and CDR2 SVGEGT come from the germline V gene. CDR3 protein: CASSYSSPLHF. CDR3 bases: TGTGCCAGCAGTTATTCTTCACCCCTCCACTTT.